The rows below give T cell receptor beta chains drawn from one sample of a study of blood T cell repertoires in COVID-19. Assay used: immunoSEQ multiplex PCR; TCRdb lists only in-frame clones, some missing. The sample records 210,000 or so clones, 75% to 85% being singletons. Sequences were obtained from PBMCs or T cells enriched from blood (not recorded which). The receptor set was obtained from a man aged 25 to 45 with acute COVID-19. CDR3s include the opening cysteine and the closing phenylalanine or tryptophan. A D gene is named only where the DNA matches it firmly. The size field is filled for only some rows; it gives once, few, many or a size class.

J: TRBJ2-1; size: few; D: .; V: TRBV2; DNA: TGTGCCAGCAGAGGACAAACTATGAGCTCCTACAATGAGCAGTTCTTC; CDR3: CASRGQTMSSYNEQFF
J: TRBJ2-2; size: .; D: TRBD1; V: TRBV5-1; DNA: TGCGCCAGCAGCTTTCTCGACAGGGGAGTCATCGGGGAGCTGTTTTTT; CDR3: CASSFLDRGVIGELFF
J: TRBJ2-1; size: .; D: .; V: TRBV24-1; DNA: TGTGCCACCAGTGATGAGGACATAACCGCCAGTCCAATTCAGTTCTTC; CDR3: CATSDEDITASPIQFF
J: TRBJ1-5; size: .; D: .; V: TRBV2; DNA: TGTGCCAGCAGACCGGGACAAATTAGCAATCAGCCCCAGCATTTT; CDR3: CASRPGQISNQPQHF
J: TRBJ2-7; size: .; D: TRBD1; V: TRBV6-1; DNA: TGTGCCAGCAGTGCCGATACAGGGGACCGCCTTGGGGACGAGCAGTACTTC; CDR3: CASSADTGDRLGDEQYF
J: TRBJ1-4; size: .; D: TRBD1; V: TRBV2; DNA: TGTGCCAGCATGGGACAGGGAGGAGAAAAACTGTTTTTT; CDR3: CASMGQGGEKLFF
J: TRBJ2-3; size: .; D: .; V: TRBV18; DNA: TGTGCCAGCTCACCACAGTCTAACACAGATACGCAGTATTTT; CDR3: CASSPQSNTDTQYF
J: TRBJ2-5; size: .; D: TRBD1; V: TRBV5-1; DNA: TGCGCCAGCAGTAACGAGGGGGACAGGGAAGAGACCCAGTACTTC; CDR3: CASSNEGDREETQYF
J: TRBJ1-2; size: .; D: .; V: TRBV28; DNA: TGTGCCAGCGGTTATCTAGGACGGGAATTCAACTATGGCTACACCTTC; CDR3: CASGYLGREFNYGYTF
J: TRBJ2-3; size: .; D: .; V: TRBV9; DNA: TGTGCCAGCAGTTCCCTGGCCCAGGGGATCGCAGATACGCAGTATTTT; CDR3: CASSSLAQGIADTQYF
J: TRBJ1-4; size: .; D: .; V: TRBV27; DNA: TGTGCCAGCAGTTACCAACACGCAACTAATGAAAAACTGTTTTTT; CDR3: CASSYQHATNEKLFF
J: TRBJ1-1; size: .; D: TRBD1; V: TRBV4-1; DNA: TGCGCCAGCAGCCGAGGACAGGTTGGGACTGAAGCTTTCTTT; CDR3: CASSRGQVGTEAFF
J: TRBJ2-7; size: few; D: TRBD1; V: TRBV6-5; DNA: TGTGCCAGATATGAGGGGACAGGGCCCTACGAGCAGTACTTC; CDR3: CARYEGTGPYEQYF
J: TRBJ2-2; size: .; D: .; V: TRBV28; DNA: TGTGCCAGCAGTTTATTGGAGGGGAGCGGCCTCGGGGAGCTGTTTTTT; CDR3: CASSLLEGSGLGELFF
J: TRBJ1-1; size: .; D: .; V: TRBV10-3; DNA: TGTGCCATCAGGCAGGGCGAAGACACTGAAGCTTTCTTT; CDR3: CAIRQGEDTEAFF
J: TRBJ2-1; size: .; D: .; V: TRBV25-1; DNA: TGTGCCAGCAGTCGGGTGTTATACAATGAGCAGTTCTTC; CDR3: CASSRVLYNEQFF
J: TRBJ2-1; size: .; D: .; V: TRBV27; DNA: TGTGCCAGCAACCCATGGGGCGGTGAGCAGTTCTTC; CDR3: CASNPWGGEQFF
J: TRBJ1-5; size: .; D: .; V: TRBV9; DNA: TGTGCCAGCAGCGTAGATGGTAGCTATCAGCCCCAGCATTTT; CDR3: CASSVDGSYQPQHF
J: TRBJ1-2; size: .; D: .; V: TRBV9; DNA: TGTGCCAGCAGCCAGAGCTCACTTAGGACAGTAGTTGGCTACACCTTC; CDR3: CASSQSSLRTVVGYTF
J: TRBJ1-5; size: .; D: .; V: TRBV18; DNA: TGTGCCAGCTCAATTTCTGGCAACCAGCCCCAGCATTTT; CDR3: CASSISGNQPQHF
J: TRBJ1-1; size: few; D: .; V: TRBV2; DNA: TGTGCCAGCAGAGGACAGCCGAACACTGAAGCTTTCTTT; CDR3: CASRGQPNTEAFF
J: TRBJ2-5; size: .; D: .; V: TRBV10-2; DNA: TGCGCCACCAGTCTAGTCCCCGAGACCCAGTACTTC; CDR3: CATSLVPETQYF
J: TRBJ2-3; size: .; D: .; V: TRBV5-4; DNA: TGTGCCAGCAGCACCTCTAGCGCCTCGGATACGCAGTATTTT; CDR3: CASSTSSASDTQYF
J: TRBJ1-4; size: .; D: .; V: TRBV3-1/TRBV3-2; DNA: TGTGCCAGCAGCCAAGATCACAGGGCCACAGAAAAACTGTTTTTT; CDR3: CASSQDHRATEKLFF
J: TRBJ1-5; size: .; D: .; V: TRBV10-1; DNA: TGCGCCAGCAAGGGGACAAAGGCGGATCAGCCCCAGCATTTT; CDR3: CASKGTKADQPQHF
J: TRBJ2-2; size: few; D: TRBD1; V: TRBV9; DNA: TGTGCCAGCAGGGGGACAGGGGGCTTTGATACCGGGGAGCTGTTTTTT; CDR3: CASRGTGGFDTGELFF
J: TRBJ1-2; size: .; D: TRBD1; V: TRBV2; DNA: TGTGCCAGCGGCAGGGGGAACTATGGCTACACCTTC; CDR3: CASGRGNYGYTF
J: TRBJ2-3; size: .; D: TRBD2; V: TRBV11-1; DNA: TGTGCCAGCAGCTTCGCTAGCGGGGGGCCTGATACGCAGTATTTT; CDR3: CASSFASGGPDTQYF
J: TRBJ1-1; size: .; D: .; V: TRBV6-5; DNA: TGTGCCAGCAGTATACAGGGCTGGGGCACTGAAGCTTTCTTT; CDR3: CASSIQGWGTEAFF
J: TRBJ2-1; size: .; D: TRBD1; V: TRBV5-1; DNA: TGCGCCAGCAGCTCCGCGGACAGGGCTTACAATGAGCAGTTCTTC; CDR3: CASSSADRAYNEQFF
J: TRBJ2-7; size: .; D: TRBD1; V: TRBV6-1; DNA: TGTGCCAGCAGTGAGGGACAGGGGGTCCACGAGCAGTACTTC; CDR3: CASSEGQGVHEQYF
J: TRBJ2-7; size: .; D: TRBD1; V: TRBV9; DNA: TGTGCCAGCAGCGCAGGGGACAGGGCGCCTAGCTTGTACGAGCAGTACTTC; CDR3: CASSAGDRAPSLYEQYF
J: TRBJ2-2; size: .; D: .; V: TRBV9; DNA: TGTGCCAGCAGCGTAGTCTCCGGGGAGCTGTTTTTT; CDR3: CASSVVSGELFF
J: TRBJ1-1; size: .; D: .; V: TRBV30; DNA: TGTGCCTGTGAACAGGGATCGAACACTGAAGCTTTCTTT; CDR3: CACEQGSNTEAFF
J: TRBJ1-1; size: .; D: .; V: TRBV29-1; DNA: TGCAGCGTCGCGGATACTGAAGCTTTCTTT; CDR3: CSVADTEAFF
J: TRBJ2-1; size: .; D: TRBD2; V: TRBV7-9; DNA: TGTGCCAGCAGCCCACCGGGACTAGCGGGGGGGGTCAGACAGTTCTTC; CDR3: CASSPPGLAGGVRQFF
J: TRBJ2-1; size: .; D: TRBD2; V: TRBV5-1; DNA: TGCGCCAGCAGCTCGAAAGAACTAGCGGGGGGACCCTACAATGAGCAGTTCTTC; CDR3: CASSSKELAGGPYNEQFF